Here is one T cell receptor beta chain with its context. What antigen it recognizes has not been identified. Base qualities are not provided; no much larger clone lies one nucleotide away. The data were taken from a study of OX40 agonist ivuxolimab in advanced cancers. A note on the overall study: Ivuxolimab, which targeted the costimulatory receptor OX40 (CD134), was an agonistic, fully human IgG2 monoclonal antibody. Intravenous ivuxolimab was administered to patients every 2 weeks at six dose levels: 0.01, 0.1, 0.3, 1.5, 3 and 10 mg/kg. Of the approximately 53 patients in dose escalation, some 20 had hepatocellular carcinoma, some 15 had melanoma, 9 had renal cell carcinoma and 9 had head and neck cancer. In the dose-escalation cohort, 65% to 90% of patients were male, and the mean age was approximately 55 years, with a range of about 23 to 85. Patients were allowed to have had prior anti-PD-1, anti-PD-L1 or anti-CTLA-4 therapy, and approximately 41% of the dose-escalation patients had previously received checkpoint inhibitors. Partial responses occurred in three dose-escalation patients: two with cutaneous melanoma and one with hepatocellular carcinoma. Peripheral TCRbeta sequencing was intended to test whether TCR sequence diversity was altered and clonal T-cell expansion was caused by ivuxolimab. The paper describes the monotherapy dose-escalation part (N ≈ 50 patients) of the phase I trial of ivuxolimab.

The full study reports these points: In partial responders in the 0.1-3.0 mg/kg groups, normalized peripheral clonal expansion was found to be among the lowest, especially among CD8+ T cells. After ivuxolimab, CD8+ T cells had more expanded clones than CD4+ T cells on average. Low levels of normalized T-cell clonal expansion were also seen in some nonresponding patients. Which antigens the clonally expanded peripheral T cells were specific for was not determined. At doses from 0.1 to 3.0 mg/kg, clonal expansion was seen in both CD4+ and CD8+ blood T cells between baseline and week 6.

The trial excluded patients who had a history of autoimmune disease or were on systemic immunosuppression. Peripheral blood for TCR sequencing was collected from all dose cohorts at baseline, on cycle 4 day 1, and on cycle 7 day 1. The samples were drawn from a first-in-human, open-label, multicenter phase I dose-escalation trial of ivuxolimab. Adults with locally advanced or metastatic melanoma, renal cell, hepatocellular, or head and neck squamous cell carcinoma were enrolled in the trial. Before TCR sequencing, CD4+ T cells and CD8+ T cells were sorted from peripheral blood as separate populations. Genomic DNA was isolated from the sorted cells so that the TCRbeta CDR3 region could be sequenced. TCRbeta CDR3 regions were sequenced using the immunoSEQ Assay. Entries here come from immuneACCESS through TCRdb and include only in-frame sequences with V and J called. Some clones fail to appear in such tables; in the studies checked, an unresolved V gene covers under half of the shortfall, and the cause of the remainder is unknown. For this sample the table gives about 9,100 clones, of which roughly 68% were detected only once. The ten largest clones represent roughly 40% of the sample.

This clonotype originated in an adult with an advanced solid tumor such as melanoma, head and neck, liver or kidney cancer. The material was CD4+ or CD8+ T cells sorted from blood, obtained in a trial of the OX40 agonist ivuxolimab.

The CDR3: CASSAGVNQPQHF. The DNA sequence is given as TGTGCCAGCAGTGCGGGGGTCAATCAGCCCCAGCATTTT. The chain couples TRBV2 to TRBJ1-5; the D gene is perhaps TRBD1, on 5 matching bases. The germline V gene gives CDR1 as SNHLY and CDR2 as FYNNEI. V loses 4 bases, J loses 3 bases, and the germline ends lie 7 bases apart. Measured from the cysteine to the phenylalanine, the CDR3 is 13 residues long. The CDR3 DNA has 39 bases and is translated from base 1.